This TCR beta chain was sequenced during a study of control samples from healthy donors and cancer patients. From germline, CDR1 is LGHNA and CDR2 YNFKEQ. The CDR3 extends over 15 amino acids. J lost 1 base, V lost 1 base, and 1 base had no gene match. Method: immunoSEQ multiplex PCR; TCRdb's copy keeps in-frame clones and lacks some. The sample lists 90,000 to 95,000 clones; just under 85% were seen once. The sample was blood. The rearrangement links TRBV4-2 to TRBJ1-1; 9 bases map to TRBD1. The TCR originated in a man younger than 45 in good health. CDR3 coding DNA: TGTGCCAGCAGCCAAGCGGGACAGGGGAACACTGAAGCTTTCTTT. Its translation: CASSQAGQGNTEAFF.